This T cell receptor beta chain was identified during a study of blood T cells in healthy people across ages. Per the germline V gene, CDR1 is DFQATT and CDR2 is SNEGSKA (reference sequence). CDR3 size: 12 residues. The germline V and J ends were trimmed by 0 bases and 4 bases, with 4 bases remaining between them. A J-beta primer mix and a sample-barcoded 5' primer were used in a second PCR of about 6 to 12 cycles. One entry per CDR3 protein, called by TCRdb with MiXCR from the 5' RACE reads. Of under 800,000 distinct CDR3 sequences listed, more than 40% were seen once; the top ten hold 20% to 25%. Sample: blood. This chain joins TRBV20-1 and TRBJ1-5; no clear D gene. This receptor was obtained from a woman in her sixties in good health. In DNA, the CDR3 is TGCAGTGCTAGAGACAGAAATCAGCCCCAGCATTTT. This gives the protein CSARDRNQPQHF.